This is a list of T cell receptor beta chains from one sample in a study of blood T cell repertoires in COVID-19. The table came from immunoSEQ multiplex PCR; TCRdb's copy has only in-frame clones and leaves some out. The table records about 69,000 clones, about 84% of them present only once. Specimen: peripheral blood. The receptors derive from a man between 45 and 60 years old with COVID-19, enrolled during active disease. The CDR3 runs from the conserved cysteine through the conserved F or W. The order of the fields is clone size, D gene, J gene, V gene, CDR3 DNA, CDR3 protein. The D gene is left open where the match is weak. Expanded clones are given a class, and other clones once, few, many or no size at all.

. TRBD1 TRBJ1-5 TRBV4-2 TGTGCCAGCAGCCAGGAGGGACAGGAGGACAAGGGGCAGCCCCAGCATTTT CASSQEGQEDKGQPQHF
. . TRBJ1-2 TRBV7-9 TGTGCCAGCAGCTTATACCCACGGACAGCTGGTGGCTACACCTTC CASSLYPRTAGGYTF
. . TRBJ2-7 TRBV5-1 TGCGCCAGCACCCCCACAGGGATCCCCTACGAGCAGTACTTC CASTPTGIPYEQYF
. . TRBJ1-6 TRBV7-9 TGTGCCAGCAGCCCCTCCAGGGAAGCACCCCTCCACTTT CASSPSREAPLHF
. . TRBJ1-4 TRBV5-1 TGCGCCAGCAGCTTCGACAGCACCGAAAAACTGTTTTTT CASSFDSTEKLFF
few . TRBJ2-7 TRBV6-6 TGTGCCAGCAGTTCGACAGGACACTACGAGCAGTACTTC CASSSTGHYEQYF
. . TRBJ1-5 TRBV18 TGTGCCAGCTCACCACAAGAGGGAGGGAACAATCAGCCCCAGCATTTT CASSPQEGGNNQPQHF
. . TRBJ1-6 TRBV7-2 TGTGCCAGCAGCCCTGGGGGGGGCCGCTCCTATAATTCACCCCTCCACTTT CASSPGGGRSYNSPLHF
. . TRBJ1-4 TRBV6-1 TGTGCCAGCAGTGAAAACAGGGTCAATGAAAAACTGTTTTTT CASSENRVNEKLFF
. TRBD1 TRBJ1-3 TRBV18 TGTGCCAGCTCACAGGGACAGTTAGACTCTGGAAACACCATATATTTT CASSQGQLDSGNTIYF
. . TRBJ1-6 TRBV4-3 TGCGCCAGCAGCCAAGATTTAAGCGACGGTAATTCACCCCTCCACTTT CASSQDLSDGNSPLHF
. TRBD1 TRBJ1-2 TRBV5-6 TGTGCCAGCAGCCCAAACCGGGACAGGTTCCCGAACTATGGCTACACCTTC CASSPNRDRFPNYGYTF
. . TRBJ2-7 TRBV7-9 TGTGCCAGCAGCTTAGCTCCGGGATTCGATCCTTTATCCTACGAGCAGTACTTC CASSLAPGFDPLSYEQYF
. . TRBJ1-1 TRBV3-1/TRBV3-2 TGTGCCAGCAGCCAACTGGGAGGGGCGGAGGTTTTCTTT CASSQLGGAEVFF
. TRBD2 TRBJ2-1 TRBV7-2 TGTGCCAGCAGCTTAGCACTGTCCGGGGGGGATGAGCAGTTCTTC CASSLALSGGDEQFF
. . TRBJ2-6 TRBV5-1 TGCGCCAGCAGCTTGCCCAGGGGGGATAGTGGTTCTGGGGCCAACGTCCTGACTTTC CASSLPRGDSGSGANVLTF
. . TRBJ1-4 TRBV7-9 TGTGCCAGCAGCTCAGGGGTCCGTCGGGAAAAACTGTTTTTT CASSSGVRREKLFF
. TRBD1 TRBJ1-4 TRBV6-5 TGTGCCAGCAGTCCGGGACAGGGAGATGAAAAACTGTTTTTT CASSPGQGDEKLFF
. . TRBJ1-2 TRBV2 TGTGCCAGCAGTGAACAGGGAAGGGACTATGGCTACACCTTC CASSEQGRDYGYTF
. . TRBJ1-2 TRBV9 TGTGCCAGCAGCCCCCAGGGGTCTCATGGCTACACCTTC CASSPQGSHGYTF
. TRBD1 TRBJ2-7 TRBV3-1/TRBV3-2 TGTGCCAGCAGCCCCTGGGACAGGGGGAGCGAGCAGTACTTC CASSPWDRGSEQYF
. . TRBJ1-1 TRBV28 TGTGCCAGCATCGACGGAGGAACTCTTGAAGCTTTCTTT CASIDGGTLEAFF
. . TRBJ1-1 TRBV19 TGTGCCAGTAGTATCCTAGGGGCCCCTGAAGCTTTCTTT CASSILGAPEAFF
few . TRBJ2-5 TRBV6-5 TGTGCCAGCTCCATGACAGGCCAAGAGACCCAGTACTTC CASSMTGQETQYF
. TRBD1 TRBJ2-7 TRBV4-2 TGTGCCAGCAGCCAGGGCAGGGGGTTAGACGAGCAGTACTTC CASSQGRGLDEQYF
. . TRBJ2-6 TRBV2 TGTGCCATTCAGAGGCGGGAAAACTTGGCCAACGTCCTGACTTTC CAIQRRENLANVLTF
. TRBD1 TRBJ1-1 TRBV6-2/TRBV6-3 TGTGCCAGCAGCTGGACAGGGATGAACACTGAAGCTTTCTTT CASSWTGMNTEAFF
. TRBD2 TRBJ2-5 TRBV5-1 TGCGCCAGCAGCACCCGGACTAGCGGGGGGTCGGAGACCCAGTACTTC CASSTRTSGGSETQYF
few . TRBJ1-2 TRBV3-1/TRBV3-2 TGTGCCAGCCGAGAAAGGGCCCGGGGAGGGTATGGCTACACCTTC CASRERARGGYGYTF
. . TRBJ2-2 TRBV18 TGTGCCAGCTCACCACCGCGGACAGTAAACACCGGGGAGCTGTTTTTT CASSPPRTVNTGELFF
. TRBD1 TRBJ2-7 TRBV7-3 TGTGCCAGCAGCTTAAAGGCAGGGGGCCCCCACGAGCAGTACTTC CASSLKAGGPHEQYF
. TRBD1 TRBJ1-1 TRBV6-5 TGTGCCAGCAGCTCACGTCCGGCAGGGGGAGCTTTCTTT CASSSRPAGGAFF